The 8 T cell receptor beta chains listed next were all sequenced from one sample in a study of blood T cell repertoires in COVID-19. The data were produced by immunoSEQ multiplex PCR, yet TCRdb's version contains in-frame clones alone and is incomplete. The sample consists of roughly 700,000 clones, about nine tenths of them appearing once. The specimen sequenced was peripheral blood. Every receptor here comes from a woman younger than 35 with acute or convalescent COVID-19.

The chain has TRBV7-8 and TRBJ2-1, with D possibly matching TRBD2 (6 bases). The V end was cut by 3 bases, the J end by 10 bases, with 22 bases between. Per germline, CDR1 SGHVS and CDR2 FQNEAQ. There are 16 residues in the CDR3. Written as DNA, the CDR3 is TGTGCCAGCAGCTTGTTCCACGGGGGATTAACGGGCGAGCAGTTCTTC. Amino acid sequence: CASSLFHGGLTGEQFF.

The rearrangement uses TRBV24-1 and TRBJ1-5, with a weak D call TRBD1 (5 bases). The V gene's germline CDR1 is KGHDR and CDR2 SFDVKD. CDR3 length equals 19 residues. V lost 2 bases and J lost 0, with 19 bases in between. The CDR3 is CATSDSTGTNSLSNQPQHF. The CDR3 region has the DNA TGTGCCACCAGTGATTCAACAGGAACAAATTCCCTTAGCAATCAGCCCCAGCATTTT.

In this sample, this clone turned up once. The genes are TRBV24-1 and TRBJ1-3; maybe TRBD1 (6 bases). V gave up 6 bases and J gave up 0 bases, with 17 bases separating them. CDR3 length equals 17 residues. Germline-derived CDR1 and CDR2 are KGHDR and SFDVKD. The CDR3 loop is CATSPIEGGDSGNTIYF. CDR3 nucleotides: TGTGCCACCAGTCCCATAGAGGGGGGGGACTCTGGAAACACCATATATTTT.

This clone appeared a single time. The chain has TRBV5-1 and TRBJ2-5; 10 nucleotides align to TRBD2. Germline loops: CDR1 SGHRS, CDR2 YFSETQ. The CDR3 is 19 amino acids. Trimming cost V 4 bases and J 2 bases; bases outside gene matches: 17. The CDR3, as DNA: TGCGCCAGCAGCCCTCTAGCGGGGGCGACGGTTATCTTACAAGAGACCCAGTACTTC. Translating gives CASSPLAGATVILQETQYF.

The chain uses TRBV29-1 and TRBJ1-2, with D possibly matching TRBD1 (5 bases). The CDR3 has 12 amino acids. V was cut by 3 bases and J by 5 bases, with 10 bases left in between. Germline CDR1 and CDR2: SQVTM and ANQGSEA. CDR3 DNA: TGCAGCGTTGAGACAGCCAGGTATGGCTACACCTTC. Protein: CSVETARYGYTF.

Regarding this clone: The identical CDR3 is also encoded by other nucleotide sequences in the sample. In DNA, the CDR3 is TGCAGTGCTAGAGAGACGGGTGGCTACACCTTC. Its translation is CSARETGGYTF. The V call is TRBV20-1, the J call TRBJ1-2; D remains unclear. This CDR3 region has 11 residues. Trimming removed 0 bases at V and 7 bases at J, with 6 bases between. Germline V gene lookup returns CDR1 DFQATT and CDR2 SNEGSKA (reference sequence).

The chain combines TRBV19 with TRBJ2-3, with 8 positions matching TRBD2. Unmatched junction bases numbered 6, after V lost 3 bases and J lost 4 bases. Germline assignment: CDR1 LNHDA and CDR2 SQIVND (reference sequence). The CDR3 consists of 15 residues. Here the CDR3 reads CASSITGGDPDTQYF. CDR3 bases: TGTGCCAGTAGTATCACGGGGGGGGATCCAGATACGCAGTATTTT.

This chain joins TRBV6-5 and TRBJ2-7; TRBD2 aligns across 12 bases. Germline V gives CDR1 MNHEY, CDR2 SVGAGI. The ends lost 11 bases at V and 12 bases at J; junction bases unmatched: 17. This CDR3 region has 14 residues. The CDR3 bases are TGTGCCTCTCAGGCCCGACTAGCGGGGGCTCTTCCGTACTTC. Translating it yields CASQARLAGALPYF.